Below, 20 T cell receptor beta chains from the same sample are listed, as sequenced in a study of breast tumors, draining lymph nodes, adjacent tissues. TCRdb called the multiplex PCR reads again in MiXCR, with one record for every CDR3 protein. The data show about 200,000 distinct CDR3 sequences, with less than 35% seen just once and 3.6% held by the top ten. Axillary draining lymph nodes of breast cancer patients supplied the node samples. Sample: axillary lymph node tissue. The receptors were gathered from a female donor with breast cancer. Some clones in this sample may be carry-over from other donors' samples.

This clonotype was seen once. The V gene is TRBV20-1, the J gene TRBJ2-1, with 8 bases matching TRBD1. This CDR3 has 13 amino acids. Germline V lookup: CDR1 DFQATT, CDR2 SNEGSKA (reference sequence). J gave up 6 bases and V 1 base, and 2 bases lay outside the gene matches. CDR3 amino acids: CSARATGVNEQFF. CDR3 in DNA: TGCAGTGCTAGAGCGACAGGGGTCAATGAGCAGTTCTTC.

There are many counts of this clonotype. This chain joins TRBV7-9 and TRBJ2-1, with a tentative D call TRBD2 (7 bases). Trimming removed 1 base at V and 2 bases at J, with 15 bases between. The germline V gene encodes CDR1 SEHNR and CDR2 FQNEAQ (reference sequence). This CDR3 contains 17 residues. CDR3 sequence: CASSLESGKGAYNEQFF. The DNA of the CDR3 is TGTGCCAGCAGCTTAGAAAGCGGGAAGGGGGCCTACAATGAGCAGTTCTTC.

This clonotype has ten or more counts. This chain links TRBV15 with TRBJ2-3, with 11 bases lining up with TRBD2. V shed 4 bases and J 1 base; nucleotides not matched to a gene: 4. In germline, CDR1 is LNHNV, CDR2 YYDKDF (reference sequence). The length of the CDR3 is 16 residues. CDR3 amino acids: CATSKGLAVGTDTQYF. The CDR3 DNA follows: TGTGCCACCAGCAAGGGACTAGCGGTTGGCACAGATACGCAGTATTTT. Full variable domain (remainder filled in from reference TRBV15 and TRBJ2-3): DAMVIQNPRYQVTQFGKPVTLSCSQTLNHNVMYWYQQKSSQAPKLLFHYYDKDFNNEADTPDNFQSRRPNTSFCFLDIRSPGLGDTAMYLCATSKGLAVGTDTQYFGPGTRLTVL.

This clonotype came up many times. The genes are TRBV2 and TRBJ2-3, with TRBD1 as a possible D gene (5 bases). The length of the CDR3 is 14 residues. Germline loops: CDR1 SNHLY, CDR2 FYNNEI. With 5 bases removed from V and 2 bases from J, the gap between germline ends came to 11 bases. As DNA, the CDR3 is TGTGCCAGCAGTCGGCAGGGCTCCACAGATACGCAGTATTTT. Translation gives CASSRQGSTDTQYF.

The rearrangement links TRBV10-3 to TRBJ2-6, with 9 bases matching TRBD1. Germline CDR1 is ENHRY and CDR2 is SYGVKD. CDR3 length: 18 amino acids. The trim removed 4 bases at V and 3 bases at J, leaving 10 bases unmatched. In nucleotides, the CDR3 is TGTGCCATCAGTGGGTCTCCGGACAGGGGCTTTGGGGCCAACGTCCTGACTTTC. Protein product: CAISGSPDRGFGANVLTF.

At least ten counts were recorded for this clonotype. The chain has TRBV20-1 and TRBJ1-5, with D perhaps TRBD1 (5 bases). V gave up 2 bases and J gave up 0 bases, with 11 bases separating them. CDR3 length: 15 amino acids. The germline V gene encodes CDR1 DFQATT and CDR2 SNEGSKA (reference sequence). This CDR3 reads CSARYGHNSNQPQHF. The CDR3 DNA reads as TGCAGTGCTAGATACGGACATAATAGCAATCAGCCCCAGCATTTT.

Remarks on this clonotype: The conserved final phenylalanine or tryptophan is absent from the CDR3, which likely points to a read error. Because the CDR3's place on the DNA is in doubt, the DNA is left out and the CDR3 is given as listed by TCRdb. The chain links TRBV20-1 to TRBJ2-6; the D segment call TRBD1 is taken from the table without a DNA check. CDR1 is DFQATT and CDR2 is SNEGSKA in the germline V gene (reference sequence). The length of the CDR3 is 11 amino acids, counting both ends. The chain's CDR3 is CSARGWTGGTS.

This clonotype was detected ten times or more. The junction departs from germline at one end; a sequencing error may be responsible. This chain joins TRBV7-2 and TRBJ1-2; 7 bases fit TRBD1. There are 15 residues in the CDR3. The V gene's germline CDR1 is SGHTA and CDR2 FQGNSA. CDR3: CASSLATGIIGGYPF. The CDR3 DNA is TGTGCCAGCAGCTTAGCGACAGGGATTATAGGGGGCTACCCCTTC.

In the case of this clonotype: With a much larger clone just one base away, this may be a read error. The chain is built from TRBV10-2 and TRBJ2-5; 9 bases are a match to TRBD2. The J segment lost 1 base and the V segment lost 4 bases, leaving 4 bases of the junction unmatched. In germline, CDR1 is WSHSY, CDR2 SAAADI. This CDR3 contains 15 residues. The DNA of the CDR3 is TGCGCCAGCAGTGTGTCTAGCGGGGCCCAAGAGACCCAGTACTTC. Translated, it gives CASSVSSGAQETQYF.

This clonotype was recorded many times. The chain combines TRBV7-2 with TRBJ2-1, with D hard to call. This CDR3 contains 14 residues. The ends were cut back, 5 bases at V and 0 bases at J, with 8 bases in the middle. Per germline, CDR1 SGHTA and CDR2 FQGNSA. CDR3 nucleotides: TGTGCCAGCAGCCAAGACTTCTCCTACAATGAGCAGTTCTTC. Its protein product is CASSQDFSYNEQFF.

This clonotype came up a few times. One junction end disagrees with the germline gene, perhaps due to a read error. The chain carries TRBV7-9 and TRBJ2-5; tentatively, D is TRBD1 or TRBD2 (5 bases each). Germline-derived CDR1 and CDR2 are SEHNR and FQNEAQ (reference sequence). CDR3 length: 17 residues. The CDR3 is CASTSPRGRVSQEPQYF. As DNA, the CDR3 is TGTGCCAGCACCTCACCACGGGGCCGGGTCTCCCAAGAGCCCCAGTACTTC. Full variable domain (rest looked up from reference TRBV7-9 and TRBJ2-5): DTGVSQNPRHKITKRGQNVTFRCDPISEHNRLYWYRQTLGQGPEFLTYFQNEAQLEKSRLLSDRFSAERPKGSFSTLEIQRTEQGDSAMYLCASTSPRGRVSQEPQYFGPGTRLLVL.

The table lists this clonotype with many counts. This chain connects TRBV6-1 to TRBJ2-1; TRBD2 agrees at 10 bases. CDR3 length: 14 amino acids. The V gene end was trimmed by 11 bases and the J gene end by 10 bases; junction bases not matched to a gene: 14. The germline V gene has CDR1 MNHNS and CDR2 SASEGT. The CDR3 is CAVRLAGTSAEQFF. The CDR3 coding sequence is TGTGCCGTAAGATTAGCCGGGACTAGCGCCGAGCAGTTCTTC.

V gene TRBV20-1 combines with J gene TRBJ2-3; 11 nucleotides match TRBD2. The V and J ends lost 1 base and 11 bases, in that order; junction bases with no gene match: 17. CDR3 length: 17 residues. Germline lookup yields CDR1 DFQATT and CDR2 SNEGSKA (reference sequence). In nucleotides, the CDR3 is TGCAGTGCTAGAGCCTTGACTTTAGCGGGGGGGCCTGATGAGCAGTATTTT. Its protein is CSARALTLAGGPDEQYF.

The table lists this clonotype with many counts. This chain joins TRBV15 and TRBJ2-7, with D hard to call. Looked up from germline, CDR1 is LNHNV and CDR2 is YYDKDF (reference sequence). The V end lost 5 bases, the J end lost 3 bases, and 11 bases lay between the germline ends. The length of the CDR3 is 13 residues. Written as DNA, the CDR3 is TGTGCCACCAGCGGCGCGCAAAACTACGAGCAGTACTTC. Protein product: CATSGAQNYEQYF.

V usage is TRBV5-1 and J usage is TRBJ2-3; TRBD2 matches at 7 bases. This CDR3 comprises 16 residues. Germline CDR1 and CDR2: SGHRS and YFSETQ. V dropped 0 bases and J dropped 0; count of bases not matched to a gene: 4. For the CDR3, the DNA is TGCGCCAGCAGCTTGGTCCTAGCGGCTAGCACAGATACGCAGTATTTT. Translation gives CASSLVLAASTDTQYF.

This clonotype was seen many times. The chain links TRBV20-1 to TRBJ2-5; perhaps TRBD2 as D (6 bases). The V gene's germline CDR1 is DFQATT and CDR2 SNEGSKA (reference sequence). The V end was cut by 1 base, the J end by 14 bases, with 14 bases between. The length of the CDR3 is 11 residues. The CDR3 protein is CSARVGTGEYF. In DNA form, the CDR3 reads TGCAGTGCTAGAGTGGGAACGGGAGAATACTTC.

Turning to this clonotype: The CDR3 carries no conserved terminal phenylalanine or tryptophan, so it likely arises from a read error. Because the CDR3's place on the DNA is in doubt, the DNA is left out and the CDR3 is given as listed by TCRdb. The chain is built from TRBV15 and TRBJ1-4. CDR1 and CDR2 (germline): LNHNV, YYDKDF (reference sequence). Ends included, the CDR3 has 8 residues. The CDR3 protein is CATSNRLV.

This clonotype appeared a few times. The chain joins TRBV6-2 or TRBV6-3 to TRBJ2-3; D is possibly TRBD1 (6 bases). CDR3 length equals 13 residues. Trimming left V 1 base short and J 10 bases short, with 12 bases between. Germline CDR1 MNHEY, CDR2 SVGEGT. The CDR3 here is CASSYFGTLAQYF. Here the CDR3 DNA reads TGTGCCAGCAGTTACTTCGGGACATTGGCGCAGTATTTT.

This clonotype was counted ten times or more. The genes are TRBV7-9 and TRBJ2-3; 7 bases agree with TRBD1. V lost 5 bases to trimming and J lost 2 bases; unmatched junction nucleotides: 4. CDR3 length: 14 amino acids. Per the germline V gene, CDR1 is SEHNR and CDR2 is FQNEAQ (reference sequence). In DNA, the CDR3 is TGTGCCAGCAGCCCGACAGGGATCACAGATACGCAGTATTTT. Protein: CASSPTGITDTQYF.

This clonotype has ten or more counts. The J gene is TRBJ2-1, the V gene TRBV7-8; D unresolved. CDR1 and CDR2 from the germline V gene are SGHVS and FQNEAQ. This CDR3 has 12 residues. With 1 base removed from V and 10 bases from J, the gap between germline ends came to 8 bases. CDR3 loop: CASSLVFNEQFF. CDR3 coding DNA: TGTGCCAGCAGCTTAGTATTCAACGAGCAGTTCTTC.